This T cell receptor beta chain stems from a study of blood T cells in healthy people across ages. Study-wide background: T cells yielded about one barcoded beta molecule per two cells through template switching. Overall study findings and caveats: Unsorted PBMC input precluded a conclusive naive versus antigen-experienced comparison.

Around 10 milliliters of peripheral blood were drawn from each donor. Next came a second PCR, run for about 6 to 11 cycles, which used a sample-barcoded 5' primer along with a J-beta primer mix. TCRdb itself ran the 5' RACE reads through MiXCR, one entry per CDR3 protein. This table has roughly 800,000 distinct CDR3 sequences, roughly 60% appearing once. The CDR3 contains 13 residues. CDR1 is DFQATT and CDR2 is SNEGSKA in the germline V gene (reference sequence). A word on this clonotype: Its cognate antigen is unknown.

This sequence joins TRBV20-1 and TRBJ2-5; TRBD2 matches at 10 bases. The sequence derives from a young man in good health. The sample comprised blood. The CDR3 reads CSTSGGAGETQYF. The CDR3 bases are TGCAGCACGAGCGGGGGGGCGGGTGAGACCCAGTACTTC.